These T cell receptor beta chains were read from a single sample in a study of long-term antiretroviral therapy in people with HIV. The assay was immunoSEQ multiplex PCR, and TCRdb's table has in-frame clones only and misses some. This table holds 30,000 to 40,000 clones, around four fifths found once. Sequencing was performed on unsorted PBMCs, taken 0.4 years before starting antiretroviral therapy. The source of these receptors is a man aged 18 to 29 with HIV. The CDR3 runs from the conserved cysteine through the conserved F or W. The order of the fields is J gene, clone size, V gene, CDR3 protein. Only part of the rows carry a size: once, few, many, or a class if the clone is expanded.

J: TRBJ1-2; size: NA; V: TRBV4-1; CDR3: CASSQTHLSPGLPMGGYTF
J: TRBJ2-5; size: NA; V: TRBV28; CDR3: CASSQGQGARETQYF
J: TRBJ2-7; size: NA; V: TRBV6-6; CDR3: CASSPRGMTEQYF
J: TRBJ2-5; size: NA; V: TRBV28; CDR3: CASSPRPGLPGETQYF
J: TRBJ2-5; size: NA; V: TRBV4-3; CDR3: CASRGAGETQYF
J: TRBJ1-2; size: NA; V: TRBV5-5; CDR3: CASSLASVTGDLGYTF
J: TRBJ1-1; size: NA; V: TRBV9; CDR3: CASSPRQGKNTEAFF
J: TRBJ2-3; size: once; V: TRBV5-6; CDR3: CASAREAVTQYF
J: TRBJ2-5; size: NA; V: TRBV14; CDR3: CASSQSPGLAGVGETQYF
J: TRBJ1-4; size: once; V: TRBV5-1; CDR3: CASPHSSGTENNEKLFF
J: TRBJ1-2; size: NA; V: TRBV27; CDR3: CASSLNRASGYTF
J: TRBJ2-7; size: NA; V: TRBV4-1; CDR3: CASSQVGLGDYEQYF
J: TRBJ1-1; size: NA; V: TRBV6-6; CDR3: CASSYGSTTGGAEAFF
J: TRBJ1-5; size: NA; V: TRBV6-5; CDR3: CASSYLEQGDQPQHF
J: TRBJ2-7; size: NA; V: TRBV30; CDR3: CAWSPETGQPRYF
J: TRBJ2-1; size: NA; V: TRBV10-3; CDR3: CALSKTSGNEQFF
J: TRBJ1-2; size: NA; V: TRBV18; CDR3: CASSPLTEGGYTF
J: TRBJ1-5; size: NA; V: TRBV30; CDR3: CAWSDAQGHSQPQHF
J: TRBJ2-2; size: once; V: TRBV4-1; CDR3: CASSEAGTNTGELFF
J: TRBJ2-1; size: once; V: TRBV6-4; CDR3: CASSGLAGGNEQFF
J: TRBJ2-3; size: NA; V: TRBV7-9; CDR3: CASSLAGDLQATQYF
J: TRBJ2-1; size: NA; V: TRBV11-2; CDR3: CASSSSQGGSYNEQFF
J: TRBJ2-3; size: NA; V: TRBV27; CDR3: CASSLSRLDTQYF
J: TRBJ1-1; size: NA; V: TRBV6-1; CDR3: CASSEAIGQKTEAFF
J: TRBJ2-7; size: NA; V: TRBV7-2; CDR3: CASSLGVREDYEQYF
J: TRBJ2-7; size: NA; V: TRBV27; CDR3: CASSRTPRSGNEQYF